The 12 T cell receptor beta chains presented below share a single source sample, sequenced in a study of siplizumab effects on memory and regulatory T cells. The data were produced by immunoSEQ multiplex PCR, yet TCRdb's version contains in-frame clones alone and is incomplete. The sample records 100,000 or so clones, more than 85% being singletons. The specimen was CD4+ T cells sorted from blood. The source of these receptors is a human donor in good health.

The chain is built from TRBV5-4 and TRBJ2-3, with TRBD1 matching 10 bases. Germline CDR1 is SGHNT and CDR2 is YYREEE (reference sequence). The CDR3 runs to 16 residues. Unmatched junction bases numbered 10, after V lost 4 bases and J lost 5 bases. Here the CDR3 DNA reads TGTGCCAGCAGCCAGACCGGGACAGGGGTGATAGATACGCAGTATTTT. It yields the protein CASSQTGTGVIDTQYF. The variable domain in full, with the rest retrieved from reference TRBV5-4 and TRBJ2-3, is ETGVTQSPTHLIKTRGQQVTLRCSSQSGHNTVSWYQQALGQGPQFIFQYYREEENGRGNFPPRFSGLQFPNYSSELNVNALELDDSALYLCASSQTGTGVIDTQYFGPGTRLTVL.

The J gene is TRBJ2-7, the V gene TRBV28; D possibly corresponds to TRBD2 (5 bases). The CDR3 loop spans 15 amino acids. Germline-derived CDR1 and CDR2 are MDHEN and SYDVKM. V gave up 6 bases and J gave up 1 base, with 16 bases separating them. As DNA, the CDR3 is TGTGCCAGCAGCTTACGGAGGACTCGATCCTACGAGCAGTACTTC. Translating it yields CASSLRRTRSYEQYF.

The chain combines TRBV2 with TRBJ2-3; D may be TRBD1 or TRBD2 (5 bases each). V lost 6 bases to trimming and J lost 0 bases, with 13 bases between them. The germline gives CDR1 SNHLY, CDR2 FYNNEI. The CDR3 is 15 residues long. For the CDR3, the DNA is TGTGCCAGCAGAGGGACCTACTACAGCACAGATACGCAGTATTTT. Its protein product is CASRGTYYSTDTQYF.

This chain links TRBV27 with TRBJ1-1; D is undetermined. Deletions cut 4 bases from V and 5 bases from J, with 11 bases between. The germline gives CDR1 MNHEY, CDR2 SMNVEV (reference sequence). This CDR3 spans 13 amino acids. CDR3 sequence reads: CASSSQGRTEAFF. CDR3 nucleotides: TGTGCCAGCAGTTCCCAAGGGAGGACTGAAGCTTTCTTT.

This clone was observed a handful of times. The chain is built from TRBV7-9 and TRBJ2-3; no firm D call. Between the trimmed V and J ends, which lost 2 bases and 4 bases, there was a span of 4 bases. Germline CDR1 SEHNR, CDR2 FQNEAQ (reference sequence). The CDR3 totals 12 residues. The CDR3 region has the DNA TGTGCCAGCAGCTTAACCGCAGATACGCAGTATTTT. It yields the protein CASSLTADTQYF.

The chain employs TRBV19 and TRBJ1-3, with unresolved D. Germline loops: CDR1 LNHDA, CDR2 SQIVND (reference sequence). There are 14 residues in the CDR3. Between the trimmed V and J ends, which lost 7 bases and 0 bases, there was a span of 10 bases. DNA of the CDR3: TGTGCCAGTATACCGGGAATCTCTGGAAACACCATATATTTT. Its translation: CASIPGISGNTIYF.

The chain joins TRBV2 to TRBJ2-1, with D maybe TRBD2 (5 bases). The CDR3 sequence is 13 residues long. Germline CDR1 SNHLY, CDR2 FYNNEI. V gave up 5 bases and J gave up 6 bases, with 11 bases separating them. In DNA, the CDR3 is TGTGCCAGCAGTAAGGAGCGGCGCAATGAGCAGTTCTTC. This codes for CASSKERRNEQFF.

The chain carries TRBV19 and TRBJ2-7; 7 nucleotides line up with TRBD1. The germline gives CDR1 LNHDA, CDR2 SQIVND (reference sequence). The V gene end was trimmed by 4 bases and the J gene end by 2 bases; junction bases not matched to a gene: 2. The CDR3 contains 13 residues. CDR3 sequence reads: CASSSQGAYEQYF. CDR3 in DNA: TGTGCCAGTAGTAGTCAGGGGGCCTACGAGCAGTACTTC.

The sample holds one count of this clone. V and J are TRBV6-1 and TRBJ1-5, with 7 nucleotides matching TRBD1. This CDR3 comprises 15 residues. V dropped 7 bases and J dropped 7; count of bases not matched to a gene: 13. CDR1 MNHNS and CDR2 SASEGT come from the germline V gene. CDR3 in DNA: TGTGCCAGCATGACAGGGTCGTTCGCGGGGCAGCCCCAGCATTTT. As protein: CASMTGSFAGQPQHF.

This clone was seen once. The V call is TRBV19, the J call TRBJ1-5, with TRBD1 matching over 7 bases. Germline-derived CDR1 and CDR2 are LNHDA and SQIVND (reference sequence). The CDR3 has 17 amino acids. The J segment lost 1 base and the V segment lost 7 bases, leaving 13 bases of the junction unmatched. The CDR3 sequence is CASTKHRGPKSNQPQHF. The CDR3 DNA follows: TGTGCCAGTACAAAACACAGGGGACCCAAAAGCAATCAGCCCCAGCATTTT.

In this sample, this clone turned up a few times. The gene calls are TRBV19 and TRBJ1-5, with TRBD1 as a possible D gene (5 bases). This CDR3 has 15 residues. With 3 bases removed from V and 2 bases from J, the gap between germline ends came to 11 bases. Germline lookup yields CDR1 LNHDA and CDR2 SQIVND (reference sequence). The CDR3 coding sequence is TGTGCCAGTAGTATCATTTGGGGGGGCAATCAGCCCCAGCATTTT. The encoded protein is CASSIIWGGNQPQHF.

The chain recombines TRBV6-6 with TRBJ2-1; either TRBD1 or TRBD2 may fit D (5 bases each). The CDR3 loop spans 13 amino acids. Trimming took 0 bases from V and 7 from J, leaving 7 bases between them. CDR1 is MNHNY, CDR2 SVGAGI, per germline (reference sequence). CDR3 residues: CASSYSGENEQFF. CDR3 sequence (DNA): TGTGCCAGCAGTTACTCGGGGGAAAATGAGCAGTTCTTC.